These T cell receptor beta chains were read from a single sample in a study of early T cells in non-severe SARS-CoV-2 infection. TCRdb used MiXCR to reprocess the 5' RACE reads, holding one entry per CDR3 protein. The table lists fewer than 65,000 distinct CDR3 sequences, 9.5% to 15% of them singletons, with about 1.3% in the top ten. Sequencing was performed on whole blood. These receptors were obtained from an adult who was a healthcare worker with PCR-confirmed SARS-CoV-2 infection or an uninfected control (not recorded which). CDR3s include the opening cysteine and the closing phenylalanine or tryptophan. D genes are given only for firm matches. Size tells how often a clone was seen (once, few, many) or the class of an expanded clone, and some rows leave it out.

DNA: TGTGCCAGCAGTTCGGCGGGGGGCCTCCTAGCCAAAAACATTCAGTACTTC; CDR3: CASSSAGGLLAKNIQYF; J: TRBJ2-4; D: TRBD2; size: -; V: TRBV12-3/TRBV12-4
DNA: TGCGCCAGCATGACCCCGAACACCGGGGAGCTGTTTTTT; CDR3: CASMTPNTGELFF; J: TRBJ2-2; D: -; size: -; V: TRBV10-1
DNA: TGTGCCAGCTCACCAGGGACAGCCGGACAAGAGACCCAGTACTTC; CDR3: CASSPGTAGQETQYF; J: TRBJ2-5; D: TRBD1; size: -; V: TRBV18
DNA: TGTGCCAGCAGCTTAGACTCTCGGGATAATGAAAAACTGTTTTTT; CDR3: CASSLDSRDNEKLFF; J: TRBJ1-4; D: -; size: many; V: TRBV7-9
DNA: TGTGCCAGCAGCGCCGACCCTCGAAACACCATATATTTT; CDR3: CASSADPRNTIYF; J: TRBJ1-3; D: -; size: -; V: TRBV9
DNA: TGTGCCAGCAGTCCGGCGGTAAGCGTCTCGAACACCGGGGAGCTGTTTTTT; CDR3: CASSPAVSVSNTGELFF; J: TRBJ2-2; D: -; size: many; V: TRBV12-3/TRBV12-4
DNA: TGTGCCAGCGGGCCCGGGCTCTCTGGAGCCAACGTCCTGACTTTC; CDR3: CASGPGLSGANVLTF; J: TRBJ2-6; D: -; size: -; V: TRBV12-3/TRBV12-4
DNA: TGCGCCAGCAGTGGCAGTCAGAACACCGGGGAGCTGTTTTTT; CDR3: CASSGSQNTGELFF; J: TRBJ2-2; D: -; size: -; V: TRBV10-2
DNA: TGTGCCAGCAGTTCAGCTGGACAGGGGAAGGCTCCCCTCCACTTT; CDR3: CASSSAGQGKAPLHF; J: TRBJ1-6; D: TRBD1; size: many; V: TRBV12-3/TRBV12-4
DNA: TGTGCCAGCTCACCCCGACAGACAACTAATGAAAAACTGTTTTTT; CDR3: CASSPRQTTNEKLFF; J: TRBJ1-4; D: -; size: few; V: TRBV18
DNA: TGTGCCTGGAGTGCAGCGGAAAGGGTTGAAGCTTTCTTT; CDR3: CAWSAAERVEAFF; J: TRBJ1-1; D: -; size: -; V: TRBV30
DNA: TGTGCCAGTCACCCTGGGGGACTGGTTAATGAAAAACTGTTTTTT; CDR3: CASHPGGLVNEKLFF; J: TRBJ1-4; D: -; size: -; V: TRBV6-6
DNA: TGTGCCAGCAAGAAGAGCGGGGGGACAGATACGCAGTATTTT; CDR3: CASKKSGGTDTQYF; J: TRBJ2-3; D: TRBD2; size: few; V: TRBV12-3/TRBV12-4
DNA: TGTGCCAGCAGCTTGACAGGGGACGGTTCACCCCTCCACTTT; CDR3: CASSLTGDGSPLHF; J: TRBJ1-6; D: TRBD1; size: many; V: TRBV7-9
DNA: TGTGCCACCAGCAGAGATAGGAAAGGGTCTGACGAGCAGTACTTC; CDR3: CATSRDRKGSDEQYF; J: TRBJ2-7; D: -; size: many; V: TRBV15
DNA: TGTGCCAGCAGCCCACGCTTAGCGGAGGATACGCAGTATTTT; CDR3: CASSPRLAEDTQYF; J: TRBJ2-3; D: -; size: -; V: TRBV7-2
DNA: TGTGCCAGCAGCTTATATGGGAACACTGAAGCTTTCTTT; CDR3: CASSLYGNTEAFF; J: TRBJ1-1; D: -; size: many; V: TRBV7-6
DNA: TGTGCCAGCAGCACAGGGGAGGATTCACCCCTCCACTTT; CDR3: CASSTGEDSPLHF; J: TRBJ1-6; D: TRBD1; size: -; V: TRBV13
DNA: TGTGCCAGCTCACTGGAACCGGGACTAGCGGGGGGGGAGCAGTTCTTC; CDR3: CASSLEPGLAGGEQFF; J: TRBJ2-1; D: TRBD2; size: -; V: TRBV18
DNA: TGTGCCAGCAGCTCCCAGACTAGCGGGGGGCCCGGGACCCAGTACTTC; CDR3: CASSSQTSGGPGTQYF; J: TRBJ2-5; D: TRBD2; size: -; V: TRBV7-6
DNA: TGCGCCAGCAGCCAACTAGCAAAGAACACCGGGGAGCTGTTTTTT; CDR3: CASSQLAKNTGELFF; J: TRBJ2-2; D: -; size: many; V: TRBV4-3
DNA: TGTGCCAGCAGTTTATTTAGCGGGGGGTCGAGGAATGAGCAGTTCTTC; CDR3: CASSLFSGGSRNEQFF; J: TRBJ2-1; D: TRBD2; size: many; V: TRBV28
DNA: TGCGCCAGCAGCCCACGGACTAGCGGGGGGGCCAGTGAGCAGTTCTTC; CDR3: CASSPRTSGGASEQFF; J: TRBJ2-1; D: TRBD2; size: many; V: TRBV4-3
DNA: TGTGCCATCAGGCCTAGCGGGGGGGAAATAGATACGCAGTATTTT; CDR3: CAIRPSGGEIDTQYF; J: TRBJ2-3; D: TRBD2; size: many; V: TRBV10-3
DNA: TGTGCCAGCAGCCCTGGACTAGCGGGGTGGAGTGGTGGCACAGATACGCAGTATTTT; CDR3: CASSPGLAGWSGGTDTQYF; J: TRBJ2-3; D: TRBD2; size: many; V: TRBV7-9
DNA: TGTGCCAGCAGCAATTCCGGGGCCTGGGGGCGATACGAGCAGTACTTC; CDR3: CASSNSGAWGRYEQYF; J: TRBJ2-7; D: -; size: few; V: TRBV21-1
DNA: TGTGCCAGCACTCGAACCCCCGGGGGGTGGCAGTATTTT; CDR3: CASTRTPGGWQYF; J: TRBJ2-3; D: TRBD2; size: few; V: TRBV7-3
DNA: TGTGCCAGCAGCGTAGTGGGGATTTCTCAGCCCCAGCATTTT; CDR3: CASSVVGISQPQHF; J: TRBJ1-5; D: -; size: few; V: TRBV9
DNA: TGTGCCATCGGGACAGGAGGCTCCTACGAGCAGTACTTC; CDR3: CAIGTGGSYEQYF; J: TRBJ2-7; D: TRBD1; size: few; V: TRBV10-3
DNA: TGTGCCAGCAGCCACCCGGTTAGCGGGGGAAAAACCTACGAGCAGTACTTC; CDR3: CASSHPVSGGKTYEQYF; J: TRBJ2-7; D: TRBD2; size: -; V: TRBV5-5
DNA: TGTGCCAGCAGTTCCGGACAGGGACCCTCCTACGAGCAGTACTTC; CDR3: CASSSGQGPSYEQYF; J: TRBJ2-7; D: TRBD1; size: -; V: TRBV14
DNA: TGTGCCAGCAGTGAAGCGCGCGGACGGGTCATCGGGGAGCTGTTTTTT; CDR3: CASSEARGRVIGELFF; J: TRBJ2-2; D: -; size: -; V: TRBV6-1
DNA: TGCAGTGCTAGGGGGACTGGAGGGACCCAGTACTTC; CDR3: CSARGTGGTQYF; J: TRBJ2-5; D: -; size: many; V: TRBV20-1
DNA: TGTGCCAGCAGTAGGACCTACAATGAGCAGTTCTTC; CDR3: CASSRTYNEQFF; J: TRBJ2-1; D: -; size: many; V: TRBV6-2/TRBV6-3
DNA: TGTGCCAGCAGCTTGGGGGGAGGTCAGCCCCAGCATTTT; CDR3: CASSLGGGQPQHF; J: TRBJ1-5; D: -; size: many; V: TRBV5-4
DNA: TGCGCCAGCAGCTTGAACGAGAGGACCGGGAAAGGCACCTTC; CDR3: CASSLNERTGKGTF; J: TRBJ1-2; D: -; size: few; V: TRBV5-1
DNA: TGCGCCAGCAGGGGCGGGACAGGGACTGTCGGGAATACGCAGTATTTT; CDR3: CASRGGTGTVGNTQYF; J: TRBJ2-3; D: TRBD1; size: once; V: TRBV5-1
DNA: TGTGCCAGCAGCCCGGGTGTAGGGAACATCCCTTCACCCCTCCACTTT; CDR3: CASSPGVGNIPSPLHF; J: TRBJ1-6; D: -; size: medium-sized; V: TRBV11-2
DNA: TGCAGTGCTAGGAGAGAGATCCTGTACTTT; CDR3: CSARREILYF; J: TRBJ1-1; D: -; size: -; V: TRBV20-1
DNA: TGTGCCAGCAGCTTACCGGGTTACACTGAAGCTTTCTTT; CDR3: CASSLPGYTEAFF; J: TRBJ1-1; D: -; size: many; V: TRBV7-9
DNA: TGTGCCAGCAGACCCGGGACTAGCGGGGCGCAGAGCTCCTACAATGAGCAGTTCTTC; CDR3: CASRPGTSGAQSSYNEQFF; J: TRBJ2-1; D: TRBD2; size: few; V: TRBV5-6
DNA: TGCGCCAGCAGTGTTCGCGGGGGCGCGAACACCGGGGAGCTGTTTTTT; CDR3: CASSVRGGANTGELFF; J: TRBJ2-2; D: -; size: many; V: TRBV10-2
DNA: TGTGCCAGCAGCCGTGTGGAACCTGAAGCTTTCTTT; CDR3: CASSRVEPEAFF; J: TRBJ1-1; D: -; size: -; V: TRBV7-2
DNA: TGTGCCATCAGTGACCCCCGTGGAGCGGGGAAATCCTACAATGAGCAGTTCTTC; CDR3: CAISDPRGAGKSYNEQFF; J: TRBJ2-1; D: TRBD2; size: many; V: TRBV10-3
DNA: TGTGCCACCGGGGACAGGGGGCTCCCCCCCCTTCAGCGTTTT; CDR3: CATGDRGLPPLQRF; J: TRBJ2-3; D: TRBD1; size: few; V: TRBV6-5
DNA: TGCGCCAGCAGCAGAGATAGCAATCAGCCCCAGCATTTT; CDR3: CASSRDSNQPQHF; J: TRBJ1-5; D: -; size: -; V: TRBV10-1
DNA: TGCAGTGCTAGAGACGGGGACACCGAGCAGTACTTC; CDR3: CSARDGDTEQYF; J: TRBJ2-7; D: -; size: -; V: TRBV20-1
DNA: TGTGCCAGCAGTGAAAGTGGCCGCAATGAGCAGTCCTTC; CDR3: CASSESGRNEQSF; J: TRBJ2-1; D: -; size: -; V: TRBV6-1
DNA: TGTGCCAGCAGCCAAAATATTGACATACGCTATGGCTACACCTTC; CDR3: CASSQNIDIRYGYTF; J: TRBJ1-2; D: -; size: -; V: TRBV5-6
DNA: TGTGCCACCAGCCGCCCCGGACCGACCAGCGAGCAGTACTTC; CDR3: CATSRPGPTSEQYF; J: TRBJ2-7; D: -; size: few; V: TRBV15
DNA: TGTGCCAGCAGCCCTGGGACTACCGACGCCGGGGAGCTGTTTTTT; CDR3: CASSPGTTDAGELFF; J: TRBJ2-2; D: TRBD2; size: few; V: TRBV7-9
DNA: TGCAGCGTAGACATAGGGACTAGCGGGGTCGAGCAGTACTTC; CDR3: CSVDIGTSGVEQYF; J: TRBJ2-7; D: TRBD2; size: many; V: TRBV20-1
DNA: TGCAGTGCTAGAGAAAACAGCGGCTCCTACAATGAGCAGTTCTTC; CDR3: CSARENSGSYNEQFF; J: TRBJ2-1; D: -; size: many; V: TRBV20-1